This passage covers 7 T cell receptor beta chains from one sample sequenced in a study of blood T cell repertoires in COVID-19. Some clones are missing from TCRdb's copy, which holds only in-frame ones; the method was immunoSEQ multiplex PCR. Of about 31,000 clones detected, 90% to 95% appear once; the ten largest clones hold roughly 3.5%. The source material was peripheral blood. The source is a man between 60 and 75 years old with acute or convalescent COVID-19.

J is TRBJ2-7 and V is TRBV7-6; D perhaps matches TRBD2 (6 bases). Germline V gives CDR1 SGHVS, CDR2 FNYEAQ. The CDR3 is 14 residues long. V was cut by 5 bases and J by 6 bases, with 17 bases left in between. The CDR3 DNA reads TGTGCCAGCAGCCTAAAGGTCGGAGGGTTCGAGCAGTACTTC. Its translation: CASSLKVGGFEQYF.

The rearrangement joins TRBV9 to TRBJ1-1; D possibly corresponds to TRBD1 (6 bases). Trimming took 2 bases from V and 3 from J, leaving 11 bases between them. CDR3 length: 14 residues. CDR1 SGDLS and CDR2 YYNGEE come from the germline V gene. Here the CDR3 reads CASSVPGQHTEAFF. Written as DNA, the CDR3 is TGTGCCAGCAGCGTTCCGGGACAACACACTGAAGCTTTCTTT. The whole variable domain, remainder taken from reference TRBV9 and TRBJ1-1, is DSGVTQTPKHLITATGQRVTLRCSPRSGDLSVYWYQQSLDQGLQFLIQYYNGEERAKGNILERFSAQQFPDLHSELNLSSLELGDSALYFCASSVPGQHTEAFFGQGTRLTVV.

This chain uses TRBV2 with TRBJ1-2; 10 bases fit TRBD1. CDR1 and CDR2 from the germline V gene are SNHLY and FYNNEI. V was pared by 7 bases and J by 8 bases, with 19 bases of the junction left unmatched. The CDR3 is made up of 17 amino acids. The CDR3 region has the DNA TGTGCCAGCATTGCCCTCCGAGCGACAGGGGGCCGGGGGGGCTACACCTTC. This encodes CASIALRATGGRGGYTF.

V gene TRBV5-1 combines with J gene TRBJ1-1; 9 bases fit TRBD1. CDR1 SGHRS and CDR2 YFSETQ come from the germline V gene. The CDR3 extends over 14 amino acids. The V gene end was trimmed by 4 bases and the J gene end by 1 base; junction bases not matched to a gene: 2. For the CDR3, the DNA is TGCGCCAGCAGCGTGGGACAGGGGAACACTGAAGCTTTCTTT. This codes for CASSVGQGNTEAFF.

This chain links TRBV24-1 with TRBJ2-5; a possible D gene is TRBD1 (5 bases). CDR3 size: 14 residues. Trimming left V 5 bases short and J 1 base short, with 10 bases between. Germline V CDR1 and CDR2: KGHDR, SFDVKD. In DNA form, the CDR3 reads TGTGCCACCAGTGGTGGGGCAGCCCAAGAGACCCAGTACTTC. This translates into CATSGGAAQETQYF.

The rearrangement links TRBV6-5 to TRBJ2-1, with D perhaps TRBD1 (5 bases). CDR1 MNHEY and CDR2 SVGAGI come from the germline V gene. The V and J ends lost 5 bases and 4 bases respectively, with 9 bases between them. The length of the CDR3 is 13 residues. CDR3 loop: CASSTTGYNEQFF. The CDR3 nucleotides are TGTGCCAGCAGTACTACAGGTTACAATGAGCAGTTCTTC.

The genes are TRBV11-2 and TRBJ1-1; maybe TRBD1 (5 bases). The CDR3 spans 13 residues. V was cut by 2 bases and J by 5 bases, with 9 bases left in between. From germline, CDR1 is SGHAT and CDR2 FQNNGV. CDR3 region: CASSLYRGTEAFF. CDR3 sequence (DNA): TGTGCCAGCAGCTTATATAGGGGAACTGAAGCTTTCTTT.